These T cell receptor beta chains were read from a single sample in a study of blood T cell repertoires in COVID-19. TCRdb keeps only in-frame clones here, not all; method: immunoSEQ multiplex PCR. This table holds tens of thousands of clones, roughly four fifths found once. Sequenced material: peripheral blood. The receptors were sampled from an elderly man with acute or convalescent COVID-19. Both conserved end residues are part of each CDR3. D genes are given only for firm matches. The size field is filled for only some rows; it gives once, few, many or a size class.

length	V	J	D	size	CDR3	DNA
15	TRBV21-1	TRBJ2-7	NA	NA	CASSTRGAICDEQYF	TGTGCCAGCAGCACCCGGGGGGCGATTTGTGACGAGCAGTACTTC
16	TRBV5-1	TRBJ2-4	TRBD1	NA	CASSLGSQGVKNIQYF	TGCGCCAGCAGCTTGGGCTCACAGGGGGTCAAAAACATTCAGTACTTC
14	TRBV18	TRBJ1-4	NA	NA	CASSQGQQGEKLFF	TGTGCCAGCTCACAGGGGCAACAAGGGGAAAAACTGTTTTTT
14	TRBV19	TRBJ2-7	TRBD2	NA	CASSIRGGGHEQYF	TGTGCCAGTAGTATACGAGGCGGGGGGCACGAGCAGTACTTC
15	TRBV6-5	TRBJ2-5	TRBD2	NA	CATRRAGGGQETQYF	TGTGCCACCCGGCGGGCGGGAGGTGGACAAGAGACCCAGTACTTC
15	TRBV3-1/TRBV3-2	TRBJ1-3	TRBD1	NA	CASSQSTGDGNTIYF	TGTGCCAGCAGCCAGTCCACAGGGGACGGAAACACCATATATTTT
15	TRBV10-3	TRBJ2-2	TRBD2	NA	CAISATSGSTGELFF	TGTGCCATCAGTGCGACTAGCGGGAGTACCGGGGAGCTGTTTTTT
14	TRBV5-1	TRBJ2-5	NA	NA	CASSPTGGRETQYF	TGCGCCAGCAGTCCAACGGGGGGCCGAGAGACCCAGTACTTC
13	TRBV5-1	TRBJ2-3	NA	NA	CASSFTGPDTQYF	TGCGCCAGCAGCTTCACAGGTCCAGATACGCAGTATTTT
14	TRBV7-9	TRBJ2-2	NA	once	CASSLELDTGELFF	TGTGCCAGCAGCTTAGAACTAGACACCGGGGAGCTGTTTTTT
14	TRBV5-1	TRBJ2-7	NA	NA	CASSSAPTDYEQYF	TGCGCCAGCAGCTCCGCCCCGACAGACTACGAGCAGTACTTC
16	TRBV5-1	TRBJ1-5	NA	few	CASSLLGAEGNQPQHF	TGCGCCAGCAGCTTGTTGGGGGCCGAAGGCAATCAGCCCCAGCATTTT
15	TRBV11-2	TRBJ1-5	NA	NA	CASSLDVAGNQPQHF	TGTGCCAGCAGCTTAGACGTGGCAGGGAATCAGCCCCAGCATTTT
14	TRBV5-1	TRBJ1-1	NA	few	CASSLAGGPTEAFF	TGCGCCAGCAGCTTGGCCGGGGGACCCACTGAAGCTTTCTTT
15	TRBV28	TRBJ2-7	NA	NA	CASIPGERSSYEQYF	TGTGCCAGCATCCCTGGGGAGAGGAGCTCCTACGAGCAGTACTTC
14	TRBV19	TRBJ2-1	NA	NA	CASSIDLEGSEQFF	TGTGCCAGTAGTATAGATCTAGAAGGGAGTGAGCAGTTCTTC
16	TRBV5-4	TRBJ2-5	NA	NA	CASSAAPGSGQETQYF	TGTGCCAGCAGCGCGGCCCCGGGGTCGGGTCAGGAGACCCAGTACTTC
15	TRBV5-1	TRBJ2-1	NA	NA	CASSLGGGANNEQFF	TGCGCCAGCAGCTTGGGGGGGGGCGCAAACAATGAGCAGTTCTTC
13	TRBV7-7	TRBJ2-3	NA	NA	CASSLGYTDTQYF	TGTGCTAGCAGCTTAGGCTACACAGATACGCAGTATTTT
13	TRBV12-3/TRBV12-4	TRBJ2-5	NA	NA	CASSFRAQETQYF	TGTGCCAGCAGTTTCAGGGCTCAAGAGACCCAGTACTTC